Shown below are 9 T cell receptor beta chains from a single sample sequenced in a study of T cell responses to AZD1222 COVID-19 vaccine. Here immunoSEQ multiplex PCR was the method, and the copy in TCRdb shows in-frame clones only, minus some. Counted here are some 130,000 clones, roughly 88% occurring once; the ten biggest clones make up approximately 7%. Here the sequenced sample was peripheral blood, taken on day 0 of AZD1222 vaccination. The receptors here all came from an adult in good health.

Worth noting for this clone: Other DNA sequences from this sample encode an identical CDR3 as well. The V gene is TRBV27, the J gene TRBJ1-1; no firm D call. V was cut by 6 bases and J by 5 bases, with 7 bases left in between. The V gene's germline CDR1 is MNHEY and CDR2 SMNVEV (reference sequence). This CDR3 region has 11 residues. The CDR3 region has the DNA TGTGCCAGCAGAAGAGGAACTGAAGCTTTCTTT. Its protein is CASRRGTEAFF.

This chain connects TRBV5-1 to TRBJ2-7; TRBD1 might be the D (6 bases). From germline, CDR1 is SGHRS and CDR2 YFSETQ. V lost 4 bases and J lost 5, with 13 bases in between. The CDR3 totals 13 residues. For the CDR3, the DNA is TGCGCCAGCAGCACCCAGGGGACCCACGAGCAGTACTTC. Translating it yields CASSTQGTHEQYF.

J is TRBJ2-1 and V is TRBV10-2; the match to TRBD2 covers 13 bases. The V segment lost 6 bases and the J segment 8 bases; nucleotides outside the gene matches: 4. Germline lookup yields CDR1 WSHSY and CDR2 SAAADI. The CDR3 contains 14 residues. In DNA form, the CDR3 reads TGCGCCAGCAGCTCCGGACTAGCGGGAGATGAGCAGTTCTTC. Residues: CASSSGLAGDEQFF.

The chain is built from TRBV25-1 and TRBJ2-1; D may be TRBD1 or TRBD2 (7 bases each). Trimming left V 2 bases short and J 7 bases short, with 18 bases between. The germline V gene has CDR1 MGHDK and CDR2 SYGVNS. The CDR3 contains 16 residues. As DNA, the CDR3 is TGTGCCAGCAGTGAAGGGGGAGGGGGCGGTAGGAATGAGCAGTTCTTC. Protein: CASSEGGGGGRNEQFF.

J is TRBJ1-1 and V is TRBV30; no definite D call. V dropped 5 bases and J dropped 4 bases, with 17 bases sitting between them. Looked up from germline, CDR1 is GTSNPN and CDR2 is SVGIG (reference sequence). The CDR3 is 14 residues long. The CDR3 here is CAWGQYVLGTEAFF. The CDR3 DNA sequence: TGTGCCTGGGGGCAGTACGTTTTGGGCACTGAAGCTTTCTTT.

The chain is built from TRBV11-2 and TRBJ1-6; 9 nucleotides line up with TRBD1. V lost 5 bases, J lost 4 bases, and 3 bases stayed unmatched. Germline-derived CDR1 and CDR2 are SGHAT and FQNNGV. The CDR3 spans 15 residues. The CDR3: CASSPGQGYNSPLHF. CDR3 DNA: TGTGCCAGCAGCCCCGGACAGGGGTATAATTCACCCCTCCACTTT.

This clone was seen a handful of times. This rearrangement joins TRBV5-1 to TRBJ1-6, with D perhaps TRBD1 (5 bases). Trimming pared 4 bases from V and 5 bases from J, leaving 16 bases between. This CDR3 has 16 amino acids. CDR1 is SGHRS, CDR2 YFSETQ, per germline. CDR3 sequence (DNA): TGCGCCAGCAGCCTAATTCGGGCGGGGGATAATTCACCCCTCCACTTT. It specifies CASSLIRAGDNSPLHF.

The rearrangement joins TRBV5-8 to TRBJ2-7; D gene ambiguous. There are 13 residues in the CDR3. Per the germline V gene, CDR1 is SGHTS and CDR2 is YDEGEE. The V and J ends lost 0 bases and 9 bases respectively, with 13 bases between them. CDR3 sequence reads: CASSLVGPAGQYF. In DNA, the CDR3 is TGTGCCAGCAGCTTGGTAGGCCCTGCCGGGCAGTACTTC.

This clone was recorded only once. This chain joins TRBV19 and TRBJ1-5; TRBD1 matches 7 bases. Unmatched junction bases numbered 4, after V lost 6 bases and J lost 5 bases. The CDR3 is 13 residues long. Germline CDR1 and CDR2: LNHDA and SQIVND (reference sequence). As DNA, the CDR3 is TGTGCCAGTAGGAGACAGGGTGATCAGCCCCAGCATTTT. Translating it yields CASRRQGDQPQHF.